This T cell receptor (beta chain) was identified in a study of cytomegalovirus exposure and HLA in healthy donors. It was with 60 Vbeta and 13 Jbeta primers that the PCR ran. The protocol was immunoSEQ multiplex PCR, while the TCRdb copy is restricted to in-frame clones and leaves out a portion. The table counts under 50,000 clones; 4% lies in the top ten. V lost 5 bases and J lost 0, with 11 bases in between. Germline V gene lookup returns CDR1 SEHNR and CDR2 FQNEAQ (reference sequence). The CDR3 runs 15 residues. Comments on this clone: Its antigen is still unknown.

General study results and limits: Donors belonging to an Asian-associated ancestry cluster reportedly showed fewer N-insertions in productive TCRs than the 666-donor mean, according to what a later analysis found. Presence/absence analyses assumed roughly uniform sequencing depth across donors. Accurate HLA-A and HLA-B prediction from TCR beta sequences was reported for most subjects. There were about 160 TCR beta chains listed as cytomegalovirus-associated.

V usage is TRBV7-9 and J usage is TRBJ1-5, with a tentative D call TRBD1 (6 bases). This clonotype originated in a male donor in good health and CMV-seronegative. What was sequenced was PBMCs. CDR3 residues: CASSPGTNSNQPQHF. CDR3 nucleotides: TGTGCCAGCAGCCCGGGGACAAATAGCAATCAGCCCCAGCATTTT. The entire variable domain, with the rest obtained from reference TRBV7-9 and TRBJ1-5, is as follows: DTGVSQNPRHKITKRGQNVTFRCDPISEHNRLYWYRQTLGQGPEFLTYFQNEAQLEKSRLLSDRFSAERPKGSFSTLEIQRTEQGDSAMYLCASSPGTNSNQPQHFGDGTRLSIL.